This TCR beta chain appears in the sequencing data of a study of blood T cell repertoires in COVID-19. The overall study: Researchers got acute and convalescent COVID-19 samples from the United States, Italy and Spain. Nucleic acid was either cDNA or gDNA, and it came from T cells, B-cell-depleted T cells, or PBMCs.

V lost 1 base, J lost 1 base, and 16 bases lay in between. The CDR3 extends over 17 amino acids. Germline loops: CDR1 LNHNV, CDR2 YYDKDF (reference sequence). In the original processing: Amplification of reference gene primers provided the estimated nucleated cell counts. The data were produced by immunoSEQ multiplex PCR, yet TCRdb's version contains in-frame clones alone and is incomplete. The V and J calls and clone size were taken over from that table, and D and trimming were inferred from the DNA. In the table there are 100,000 or so clones, less than 80% of which are singletons. Sequenced: peripheral blood. The chain links TRBV15 to TRBJ1-1, with unresolved D. The sequence was collected from a man between 65 and 79 years old with active or convalescent COVID-19. The CDR3 DNA is TGTGCCACCAGCAGAGGTAACCTCATGGCAGAGAACACTGAAGCTTTCTTT. It translates to CATSRGNLMAENTEAFF.